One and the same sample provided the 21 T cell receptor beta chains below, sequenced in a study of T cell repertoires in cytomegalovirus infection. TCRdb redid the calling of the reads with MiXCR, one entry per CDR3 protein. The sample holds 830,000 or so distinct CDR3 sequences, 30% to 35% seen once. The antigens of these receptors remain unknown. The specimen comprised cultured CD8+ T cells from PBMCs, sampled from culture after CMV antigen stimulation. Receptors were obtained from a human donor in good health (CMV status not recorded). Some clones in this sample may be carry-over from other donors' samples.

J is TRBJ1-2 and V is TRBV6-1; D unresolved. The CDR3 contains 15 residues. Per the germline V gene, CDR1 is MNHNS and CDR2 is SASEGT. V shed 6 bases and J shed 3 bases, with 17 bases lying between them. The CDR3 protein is CASRSSRPADYGYTF. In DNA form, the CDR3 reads TGTGCCAGCAGGTCTTCTAGACCAGCGGACTATGGCTACACCTTC.

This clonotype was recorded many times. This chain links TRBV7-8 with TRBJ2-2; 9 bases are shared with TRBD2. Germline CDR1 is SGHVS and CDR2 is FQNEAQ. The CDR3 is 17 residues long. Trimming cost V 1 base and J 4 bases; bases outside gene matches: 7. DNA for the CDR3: TGTGCCAGCAGCTTAGGAACAGCGGGGGGCCTCACCGGGGAGCTGTTTTTT. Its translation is CASSLGTAGGLTGELFF.

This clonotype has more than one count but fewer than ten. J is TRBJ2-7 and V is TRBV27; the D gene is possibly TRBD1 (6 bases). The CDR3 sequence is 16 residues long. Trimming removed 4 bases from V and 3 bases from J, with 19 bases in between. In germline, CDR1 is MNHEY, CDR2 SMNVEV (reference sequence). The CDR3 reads CASSSGQQVTIYEQYF. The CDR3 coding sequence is TGTGCCAGCAGTTCAGGACAGCAGGTGACCATCTACGAGCAGTACTTC.

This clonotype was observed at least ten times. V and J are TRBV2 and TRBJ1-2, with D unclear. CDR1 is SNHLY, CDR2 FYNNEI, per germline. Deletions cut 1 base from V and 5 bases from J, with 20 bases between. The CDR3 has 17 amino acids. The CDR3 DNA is TGTGCCAGCAGTGAAGACGGCAGTTCTAGGTTTCTTTATGGCTACACCTTC. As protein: CASSEDGSSRFLYGYTF.

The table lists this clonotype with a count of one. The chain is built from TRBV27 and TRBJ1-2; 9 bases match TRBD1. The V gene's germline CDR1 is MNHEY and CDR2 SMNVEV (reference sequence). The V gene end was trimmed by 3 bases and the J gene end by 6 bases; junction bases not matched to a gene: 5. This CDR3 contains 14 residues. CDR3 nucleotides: TGTGCCAGCAGTTTCGGGACAGGGATGGATGGCTACACCTTC. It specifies CASSFGTGMDGYTF.

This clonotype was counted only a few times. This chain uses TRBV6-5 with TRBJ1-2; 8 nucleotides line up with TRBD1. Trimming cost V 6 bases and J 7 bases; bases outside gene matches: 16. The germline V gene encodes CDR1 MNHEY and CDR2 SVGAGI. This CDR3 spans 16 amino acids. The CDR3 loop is CASRSLGQGPIGGYTF. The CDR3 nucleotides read TGTGCCAGCAGATCCCTAGGACAGGGCCCGATCGGTGGCTACACCTTC.

The CDR3 spells CASSLPGTGVSNTEAFF. In nucleotides, the CDR3 is TGTGCCAGCAGCCTACCCGGGACAGGGGTTTCGAACACTGAAGCTTTCTTT. The rearrangement joins TRBV7-9 to TRBJ1-1, with 10 positions matching TRBD1. V trimming: 5 bases; J trimming: 1 base; junction bases outside the gene matches: 10. CDR1 is SEHNR and CDR2 is FQNEAQ in the germline V gene (reference sequence). CDR3 length: 17 amino acids. The full variable domain, in which reference TRBV7-9 and TRBJ1-1 provide the parts outside the CDR3, is DTGVSQNPRHKITKRGQNVTFRCDPISEHNRLYWYRQTLGQGPEFLTYFQNEAQLEKSRLLSDRFSAERPKGSFSTLEIQRTEQGDSAMYLCASSLPGTGVSNTEAFFGQGTRLTVV.

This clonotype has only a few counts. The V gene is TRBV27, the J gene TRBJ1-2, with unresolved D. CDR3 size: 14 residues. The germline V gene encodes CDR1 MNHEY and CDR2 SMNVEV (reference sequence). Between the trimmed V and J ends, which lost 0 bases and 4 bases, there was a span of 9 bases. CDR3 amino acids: CASSLSGWGYGYTF. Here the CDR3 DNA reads TGTGCCAGCAGTTTATCAGGGTGGGGCTATGGCTACACCTTC.

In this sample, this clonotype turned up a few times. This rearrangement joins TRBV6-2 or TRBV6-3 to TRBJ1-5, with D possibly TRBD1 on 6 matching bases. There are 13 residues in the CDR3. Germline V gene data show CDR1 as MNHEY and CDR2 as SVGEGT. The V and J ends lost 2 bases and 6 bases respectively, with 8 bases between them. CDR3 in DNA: TGTGCCAGCAGTTACCCGGGGGCTCAGCCCCAGCATTTT. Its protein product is CASSYPGAQPQHF.

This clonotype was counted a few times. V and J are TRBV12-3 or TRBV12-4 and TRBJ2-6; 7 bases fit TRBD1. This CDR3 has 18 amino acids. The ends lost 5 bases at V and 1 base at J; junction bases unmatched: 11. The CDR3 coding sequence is TGTGCCAGCAGTCCCCCGGGACAGCCCTTATCTGGGGCCAACGTCCTGACTTTC. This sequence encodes CASSPPGQPLSGANVLTF.

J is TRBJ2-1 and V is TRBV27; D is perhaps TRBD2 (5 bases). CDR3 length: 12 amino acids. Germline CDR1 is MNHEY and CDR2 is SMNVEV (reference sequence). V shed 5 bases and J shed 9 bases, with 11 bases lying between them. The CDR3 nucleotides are TGTGCCAGCAGTAAGAGGGCGGGTGAGCAGTTCTTC. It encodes CASSKRAGEQFF.

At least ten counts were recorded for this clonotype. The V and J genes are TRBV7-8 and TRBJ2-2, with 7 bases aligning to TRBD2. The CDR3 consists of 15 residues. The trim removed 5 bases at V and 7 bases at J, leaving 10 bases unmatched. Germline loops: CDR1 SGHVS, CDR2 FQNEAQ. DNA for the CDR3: TGTGCCAGCAGCCCCGGACTAGGTGGTGGCGGGGAGCTGTTTTTT. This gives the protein CASSPGLGGGGELFF.

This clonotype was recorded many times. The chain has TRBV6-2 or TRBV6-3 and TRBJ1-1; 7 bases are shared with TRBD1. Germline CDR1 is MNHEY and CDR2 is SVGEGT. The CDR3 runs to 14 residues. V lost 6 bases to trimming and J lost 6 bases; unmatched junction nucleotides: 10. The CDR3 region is CASSFPGQWAEAFF. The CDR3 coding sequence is TGTGCCAGCAGCTTCCCGGGACAGTGGGCTGAAGCTTTCTTT.

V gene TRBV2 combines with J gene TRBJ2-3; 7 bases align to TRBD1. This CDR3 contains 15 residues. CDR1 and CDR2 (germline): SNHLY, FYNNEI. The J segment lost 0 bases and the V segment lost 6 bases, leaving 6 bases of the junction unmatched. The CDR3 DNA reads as TGTGCCAGCAGCGACAGGGAAGGGAGCACAGATACGCAGTATTTT. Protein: CASSDREGSTDTQYF.

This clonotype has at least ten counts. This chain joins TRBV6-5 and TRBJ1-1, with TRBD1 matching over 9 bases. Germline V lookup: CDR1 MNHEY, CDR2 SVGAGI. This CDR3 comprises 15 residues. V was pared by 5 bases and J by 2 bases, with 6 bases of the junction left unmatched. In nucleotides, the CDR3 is TGTGCCAGCAGTCGCTCGGGACAGGGAAACACTGAAGCTTTCTTT. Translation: CASSRSGQGNTEAFF.

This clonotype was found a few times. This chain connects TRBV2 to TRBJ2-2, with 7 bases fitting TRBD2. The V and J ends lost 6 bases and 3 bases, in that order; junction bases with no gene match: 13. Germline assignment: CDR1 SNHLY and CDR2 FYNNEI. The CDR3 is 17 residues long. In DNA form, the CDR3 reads TGTGCCAGCAGAGGCATGAGGAGCGGGGAAGACACCGGGGAGCTGTTTTTT. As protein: CASRGMRSGEDTGELFF.

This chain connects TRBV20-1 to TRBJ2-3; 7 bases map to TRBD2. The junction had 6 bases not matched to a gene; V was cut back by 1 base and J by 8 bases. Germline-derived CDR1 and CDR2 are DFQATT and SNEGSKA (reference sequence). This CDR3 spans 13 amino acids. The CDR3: CSARGGGAGTQYF. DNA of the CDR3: TGCAGTGCTAGAGGGGGAGGGGCAGGTACGCAGTATTTT.

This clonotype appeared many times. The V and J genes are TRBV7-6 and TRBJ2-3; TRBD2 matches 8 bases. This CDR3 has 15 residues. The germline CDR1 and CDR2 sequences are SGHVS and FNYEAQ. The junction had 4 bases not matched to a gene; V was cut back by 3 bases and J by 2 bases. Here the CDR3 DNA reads TGTGCCAGCAGCTTTAGCGGGGTATTCACAGATACGCAGTATTTT. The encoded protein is CASSFSGVFTDTQYF.

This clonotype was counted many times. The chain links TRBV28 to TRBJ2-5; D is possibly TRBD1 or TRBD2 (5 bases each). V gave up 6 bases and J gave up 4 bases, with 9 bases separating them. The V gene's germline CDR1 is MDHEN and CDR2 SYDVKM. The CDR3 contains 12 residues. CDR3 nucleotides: TGTGCCAGCAGGGGGGTTGGAGAGACCCAGTACTTC. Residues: CASRGVGETQYF.

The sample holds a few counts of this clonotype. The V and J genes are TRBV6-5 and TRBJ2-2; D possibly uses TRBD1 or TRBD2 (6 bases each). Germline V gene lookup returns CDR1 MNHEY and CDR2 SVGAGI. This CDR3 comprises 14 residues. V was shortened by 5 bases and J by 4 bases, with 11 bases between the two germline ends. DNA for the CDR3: TGTGCCAGCAGTACCGGAGGGGGCACCGGGGAGCTGTTTTTT. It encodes CASSTGGGTGELFF.

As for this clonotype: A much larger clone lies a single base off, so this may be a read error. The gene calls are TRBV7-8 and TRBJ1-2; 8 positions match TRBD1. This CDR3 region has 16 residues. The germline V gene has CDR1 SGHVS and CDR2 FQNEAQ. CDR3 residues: CASGLATGGPNYGYTF. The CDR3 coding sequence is TGTGCCAGCGGCTTAGCTACAGGGGGACCTAACTATGGCTACACCTTC.